This T cell receptor (beta chain) was obtained from a study of CDR3 diversity in severe acne. TCRdb reprocessed the PCR reads with MiXCR, giving one entry per CDR3 protein. The sample records about 98,000 distinct CDR3 sequences, roughly half being singletons. The specimen sequenced was blood. The TCR comes from a male donor with acne.

The CDR3 DNA follows: TGTGCCACCAGCATCCTATGGATGGGGACAGGGACTAGCAATCAGCCCCAGCATTTT. Amino acids: CATSILWMGTGTSNQPQHF. The chain links TRBV15 to TRBJ1-5; 9 bases are shared with TRBD1. The CDR3 extends over 19 amino acids. The V gene's germline CDR1 is LNHNV and CDR2 YYDKDF (reference sequence). Unmatched junction bases numbered 13, after V lost 4 bases and J lost 0 bases.